This entry describes one TCR beta chain. The CDR3 does not close with the conserved phenylalanine or tryptophan, likely indicating a read error. The CDR3 runs 14 residues. Germline V gene data show CDR1 as SQVTM and CDR2 as ANQGSEA. The J segment lost 1 base and the V segment lost 3 bases, leaving 2 bases of the junction unmatched. Using RNA transcripts as the source, TCR beta CDR3 regions were amplified. First-round RT-PCR targeting the TCR CDR3 was performed with the HTBI primer set. TCRdb re-analysed the multiplex PCR reads in MiXCR, keeping a single row per CDR3 protein. The table includes under 700,000 distinct CDR3 sequences, just over 45% detected once. This record belongs to a study of T cells in Graves' hyperthyroidism and ophthalmopathy.

The specimen was peripheral blood or thyroid tissue (not recorded which). This sequence originates from a woman between 18 and 29 years old with Graves' hyperthyroidism. V gene TRBV29-1 combines with J gene TRBJ2-7, with 11 bases aligning to TRBD2. In nucleotides, the CDR3 is TGCAGCGTTGAGACTAGCGGGAAATCCTACGAGCAGTACCTC. Translation gives CSVETSGKSYEQYL.